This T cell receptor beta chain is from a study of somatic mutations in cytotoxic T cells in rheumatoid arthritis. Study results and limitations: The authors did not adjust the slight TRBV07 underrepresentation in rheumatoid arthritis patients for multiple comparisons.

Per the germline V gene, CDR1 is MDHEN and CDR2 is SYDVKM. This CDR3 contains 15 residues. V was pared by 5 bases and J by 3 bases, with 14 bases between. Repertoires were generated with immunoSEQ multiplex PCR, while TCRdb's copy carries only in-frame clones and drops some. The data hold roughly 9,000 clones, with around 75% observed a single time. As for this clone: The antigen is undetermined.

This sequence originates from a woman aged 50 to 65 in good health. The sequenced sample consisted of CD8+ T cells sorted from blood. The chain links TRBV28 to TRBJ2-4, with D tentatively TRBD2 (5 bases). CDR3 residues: CASSTRWGVKNIQYF. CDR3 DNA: TGTGCCAGCAGTACCCGGTGGGGAGTCAAAAACATTCAGTACTTC.